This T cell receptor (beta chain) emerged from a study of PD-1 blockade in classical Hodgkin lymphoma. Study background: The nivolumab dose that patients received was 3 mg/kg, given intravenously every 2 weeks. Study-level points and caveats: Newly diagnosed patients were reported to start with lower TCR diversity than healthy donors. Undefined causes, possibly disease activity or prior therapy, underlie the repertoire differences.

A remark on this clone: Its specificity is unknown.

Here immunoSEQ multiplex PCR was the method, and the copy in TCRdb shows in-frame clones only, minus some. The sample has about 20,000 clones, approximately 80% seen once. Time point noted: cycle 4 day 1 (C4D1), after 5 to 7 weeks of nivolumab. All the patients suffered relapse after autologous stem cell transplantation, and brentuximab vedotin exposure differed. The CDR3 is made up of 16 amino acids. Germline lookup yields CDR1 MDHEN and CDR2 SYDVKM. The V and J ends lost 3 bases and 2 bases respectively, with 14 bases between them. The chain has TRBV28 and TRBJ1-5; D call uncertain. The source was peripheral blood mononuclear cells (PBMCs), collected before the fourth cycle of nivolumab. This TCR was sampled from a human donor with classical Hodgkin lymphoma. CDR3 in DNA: TGTGCCAGCAGTTTTATAGGGATAGAGGGCAATCAGCCCCAGCATTTT. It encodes CASSFIGIEGNQPQHF.